The TCR beta chain described here comes from a study of blood T cells in healthy people across ages. The CDR3 covers 11 residues. Trimming removed 2 bases from V and 10 bases from J, with 9 bases in between. Germline V lookup: CDR1 SQVTM, CDR2 ANQGSEA. This clonotype was observed a few times. The second PCR ran about 6 to 12 cycles with a sample-barcoded 5' primer and J-beta primers. TCRdb reprocessed the 5' RACE reads via MiXCR and lists one record per CDR3 protein. Of more than 1,000,000 distinct CDR3 sequences listed, approximately 25% are singletons. In addition, the sample was reused for a study of T cells of mothers and their children.

This TCR came from a girl aged 2 to 10 in good health. The chain couples TRBV29-1 to TRBJ2-1; tentatively, D is TRBD2 (6 bases). Source material: blood. CDR3 DNA: TGCAGCGTTGAAACTAGCCGCGAGCAGTTCTTC. Protein sequence: CSVETSREQFF.